The TCR beta chain described here comes from a study of vaccination and CD4 T cells after COVID-19. Study-wide context: A median of about 98 days (range 35 to 161) separated diagnosis from post-COVID sampling.

Treatment described: approximately 10-day PBMC culture with coronavirus spike peptide pools or control peptides (ViraFEST assay). Expansion of antigen-specific T cells with peptide pools by ViraFEST preceded sequencing of TCRs. This clonotype was seen a few times. What it binds is unknown. V shed 0 bases and J shed 4 bases, with 13 bases lying between them. CDR1 MNHEY and CDR2 SVGAGI come from the germline V gene. This CDR3 is built from 15 residues. The assay that was used to sequence DNA from cultured CD4+ T cells was the Oncomine TCR Beta short-read assay. The genomic DNA was obtained from cultured CD4+ T cells by extraction with the QIAamp micro DNA kit. TCRdb called the PCR reads again in MiXCR, with one record for every CDR3 protein. The table shows about 14,000 distinct CDR3 sequences, with roughly 30% occurring only once.

Specimen: CD4+ T cells from blood, cultured in vitro, collected after SARS-CoV-2 vaccination. The sequence came from a human donor who had recovered from COVID-19. This sequence joins TRBV6-5 and TRBJ2-7, with D maybe TRBD2 (6 bases). In DNA form, the CDR3 reads TGTGCCAGCAGTTACTCGAAACGGAGGGCGTACGAGCAGTACTTC. Its translation is CASSYSKRRAYEQYF.